These 26 T cell receptor beta chains share one sample of origin, sequenced in a study of blood T cell repertoires in COVID-19. TCRdb's copy holds only in-frame clones and misses some; the assay was immunoSEQ multiplex PCR. The sample consists of around 120,000 clones, roughly 80% of them appearing once. Source material: peripheral blood. The receptor set was obtained from a young man with acute or convalescent COVID-19.

The chain has TRBV7-2 and TRBJ1-5; TRBD1 aligns across 9 bases. Germline V gene data show CDR1 as SGHTA and CDR2 as FQGNSA. The CDR3 length is 15 residues. J lost 0 bases, V lost 10 bases, and 7 bases had no gene match. CDR3 loop: CATDKTGGSNQPQHF. The DNA for the CDR3 is TGTGCCACTGATAAGACAGGGGGTAGCAATCAGCCCCAGCATTTT.

The CDR3 loop reads CASSASSFNGGELFF. In DNA, the CDR3 is TGTGCCAGCAGCGCCTCTAGCTTTAATGGCGGGGAGCTGTTTTTT. The chain couples TRBV9 to TRBJ2-2; possible D gene TRBD2, 5 bases. CDR3 length: 15 residues. Per the germline V gene, CDR1 is SGDLS and CDR2 is YYNGEE. Trimming removed 3 bases at V and 7 bases at J, with 16 bases between.

CDR3 in DNA: TGTGCCAGCTCACCTGAGTATGGAGCTCTTTACAATGAGCAGTTCTTC. This codes for CASSPEYGALYNEQFF. This chain uses TRBV18 with TRBJ2-1; unclear D gene. The CDR3 length is 16 residues. Germline V CDR1 and CDR2: KGHSH, LQKENI. V gave up 3 bases and J gave up 4 bases, with 16 bases separating them.

The rearrangement uses TRBV7-9 and TRBJ2-1; 7 bases line up with TRBD1. The V gene end was trimmed by 1 base and the J gene end by 5 bases; junction bases not matched to a gene: 11. Germline CDR1 and CDR2: SEHNR and FQNEAQ (reference sequence). This CDR3 spans 17 amino acids. This chain's CDR3 is CASSLETGQAIHNEQFF. CDR3 sequence (DNA): TGTGCCAGCAGCTTAGAAACCGGACAGGCCATCCACAATGAGCAGTTCTTC.

The J gene is TRBJ1-1, the V gene TRBV9; D may be TRBD1 (5 bases). Germline V gives CDR1 SGDLS, CDR2 YYNGEE. CDR3 length equals 13 residues. V was pared by 4 bases and J by 5 bases, with 12 bases between. CDR3: CASSKPGGTEAFF. The CDR3 bases are TGTGCCAGCAGCAAACCGGGGGGGACTGAAGCTTTCTTT.

By share, this clone ranks as large. The chain links TRBV6-4 to TRBJ1-5; maybe TRBD1 (5 bases). V was pared by 5 bases and J by 2 bases, with 10 bases between. Germline V CDR1 and CDR2: MRHNA, SNTAGT. This CDR3 has 14 residues. CDR3 protein: CASSPGPGNQPQHF. The DNA for the CDR3 is TGTGCCAGCAGTCCAGGGCCGGGCAATCAGCCCCAGCATTTT.

This chain links TRBV3-1 (or the pseudogene TRBV3-2) with TRBJ1-6; 7 bases map to TRBD1. V shed 3 bases, J shed 8 bases, and the junction held 4 bases outside the gene matches. CDR1 and CDR2 from the germline V gene are LGHDT and YNNKEL (reference sequence). The CDR3 is 14 amino acids. The CDR3 DNA reads TGTGCCAGCAGCCACGACAGGGACCATTCACCCCTCCACTTT. It specifies CASSHDRDHSPLHF.

The rearrangement uses TRBV9 and TRBJ2-7, with 7 bases fitting TRBD1. V gave up 3 bases and J gave up 2 bases; unmatched junction bases: 8. This CDR3 has 15 residues. CDR1 and CDR2 (germline): SGDLS, YYNGEE. Here the CDR3 DNA reads TGTGCCAGCAGCGGGGCGAGGGGGCGCCCCTACGAGCAGTACTTC. Amino acids: CASSGARGRPYEQYF. Full variable domain (rest looked up from reference TRBV9 and TRBJ2-7): DSGVTQTPKHLITATGQRVTLRCSPRSGDLSVYWYQQSLDQGLQFLIQYYNGEERAKGNILERFSAQQFPDLHSELNLSSLELGDSALYFCASSGARGRPYEQYFGPGTRLTVT.

The chain joins TRBV15 to TRBJ2-1; tentatively, D is TRBD2 (6 bases). The ends were cut back, 0 bases at V and 1 base at J, with 16 bases in the middle. The germline V gene has CDR1 LNHNV and CDR2 YYDKDF (reference sequence). The length of the CDR3 is 18 residues. This CDR3 reads CATSRDRPLARSYNEQFF. The DNA of the CDR3 is TGTGCCACCAGCAGAGACCGACCCCTAGCGAGGTCCTACAATGAGCAGTTCTTC.

The chain uses TRBV11-3 and TRBJ1-1; D may be TRBD1 (6 bases). Trimming removed 5 bases from V and 5 bases from J, with 12 bases in between. Germline lookup yields CDR1 SGHNT and CDR2 YENEEA. CDR3 size: 13 residues. The CDR3 spells CASSPTQGTEAFF. The CDR3 coding sequence is TGTGCCAGCAGCCCCACTCAGGGGACTGAAGCTTTCTTT.

The V gene is TRBV13, the J gene TRBJ2-5; 12 nucleotides align to TRBD2. V was clipped by 2 bases and J by 5 bases; unmatched bases: 6. The CDR3 totals 16 residues. Germline-derived CDR1 and CDR2 are PRHDT and FYEKMQ (reference sequence). CDR3 sequence reads: CASSLLAGGPGETQYF. CDR3 coding DNA: TGTGCCAGCAGCTTACTAGCGGGGGGGCCGGGGGAGACCCAGTACTTC.

V usage is TRBV5-4 and J usage is TRBJ1-2; D call uncertain. CDR3 size: 13 residues. Germline CDR1 SGHNT, CDR2 YYREEE (reference sequence). The ends were cut back, 4 bases at V and 7 bases at J, with 14 bases in the middle. The CDR3 DNA is TGTGCCAGCAGCCCGAGCCTAGAGGGTGGCTACACCTTC. Its protein is CASSPSLEGGYTF.

J is TRBJ2-5 and V is TRBV30; perhaps TRBD1 as D (6 bases). V lost 3 bases, J lost 4 bases, and 12 bases lay in between. This CDR3 is 13 amino acids long. CDR1 and CDR2 from the germline V gene are GTSNPN and SVGIG (reference sequence). The CDR3 loop is CAWSLGQPETQYF. The CDR3 bases are TGTGCCTGGAGCCTCGGACAGCCAGAGACCCAGTACTTC.

The table lists this clone with a count of one. The chain couples TRBV12-3 or TRBV12-4 to TRBJ2-2; D unresolved. Trimming left V 3 bases short and J 6 bases short, with 8 bases between. The CDR3 runs to 13 residues. CDR3 sequence (DNA): TGTGCCAGCAGTTTGAGGAAGGCCGGGGAGCTGTTTTTT. Its protein product is CASSLRKAGELFF.

This clone was picked up a small number of times. This rearrangement joins TRBV28 to TRBJ1-6, with D hard to call. This CDR3 has 15 amino acids. Trimming cost V 2 bases and J 9 bases, with 14 bases left between them. Germline assignment: CDR1 MDHEN and CDR2 SYDVKM. The CDR3 loop reads CASSLQISSGSPLHF. The DNA of the CDR3 is TGTGCCAGCAGTTTACAAATCAGCAGCGGTTCACCCCTCCACTTT.

This clone was observed a handful of times. The chain recombines TRBV6-4 with TRBJ1-2; 8 bases agree with TRBD1. CDR1 is MRHNA, CDR2 SNTAGT, per germline. The CDR3 sequence is 13 residues long. V shed 6 bases and J 3 bases; nucleotides not matched to a gene: 3. CDR3 DNA sequence: TGTGCCAGCAGCCAGGGACAGGACTATGGCTACACCTTC. Translated: CASSQGQDYGYTF.

This clone showed up just a few times. The chain recombines TRBV7-2 with TRBJ2-1; D is unclear. Germline CDR1 is SGHTA and CDR2 is FQGNSA. The CDR3 runs to 15 residues. The germline V and J ends were trimmed by 1 base and 5 bases, with 12 bases remaining between them. CDR3: CASSLGTARNNEQFF. In nucleotides, the CDR3 is TGTGCCAGCAGCTTAGGCACCGCCAGGAACAATGAGCAGTTCTTC.

This chain links TRBV6-5 with TRBJ1-1, with a weak D call TRBD1 (6 bases). CDR1 is MNHEY, CDR2 SVGAGI, per germline. CDR3 size: 16 residues. V was shortened by 2 bases and J by 1 base, with 14 bases between the two germline ends. The CDR3 loop is CASSYDFAQGNTEAFF. The CDR3 bases are TGTGCCAGCAGTTACGATTTCGCACAGGGGAACACTGAAGCTTTCTTT.

The CDR3: CASSERGFGDTQYF. DNA for the CDR3: TGTGCCAGCAGTGAACGCGGATTCGGGGATACGCAGTATTTT. The rearrangement joins TRBV2 to TRBJ2-3; D gene uncertain. Germline CDR1 is SNHLY and CDR2 is FYNNEI. CDR3 size: 14 residues. V lost 2 bases, J lost 6 bases, and 12 bases lay in between.

The V gene is TRBV19, the J gene TRBJ1-4; TRBD1 might be the D (6 bases). The germline V and J ends were trimmed by 6 bases and 7 bases, with 15 bases remaining between them. The CDR3 has 14 residues. Germline values: CDR1 LNHDA, CDR2 SQIVND (reference sequence). CDR3 sequence reads: CASRSGGWGEKLFF. The CDR3 nucleotides are TGTGCCAGTAGATCGGGGGGCTGGGGTGAAAAACTGTTTTTT.

The chain has TRBV2 and TRBJ1-1; D possibly corresponds to TRBD1 (6 bases). Between the trimmed V and J ends, which lost 6 bases and 1 base, there was a span of 15 bases. This CDR3 is 15 amino acids long. Germline V lookup: CDR1 SNHLY, CDR2 FYNNEI. In DNA, the CDR3 is TGTGCCAGCAGCCCCGGCGGCAGGGGGAACACTGAAGCTTTCTTT. The encoded protein is CASSPGGRGNTEAFF.

J is TRBJ2-1 and V is TRBV21-1; the table gives TRBD1 as D, unverified against the DNA. TRBV21-1 is shown as a pseudogene. CDR3 length: 16 residues. CDR3 in DNA: TGTGCCAGCAGCAAAGCGAAACCACGCCAGGGGAATGAGCAGTTCTTC. Residues: CASSKAKPRQGNEQFF.

The genes are TRBV9 and TRBJ1-2; TRBD1 matches 8 bases. The germline gives CDR1 SGDLS, CDR2 YYNGEE. Trimming cost V 4 bases and J 3 bases; bases outside gene matches: 8. CDR3 length: 15 residues. CDR3 region: CASSFRDRNHYGYTF. The CDR3 DNA reads TGTGCCAGCAGCTTCCGGGACAGGAATCACTATGGCTACACCTTC.

V and J are TRBV9 and TRBJ1-3; maybe TRBD1 (5 bases). Trimming cost V 0 bases and J 2 bases, with 12 bases left between them. The CDR3 covers 16 residues. Germline assignment: CDR1 SGDLS and CDR2 YYNGEE. The CDR3 sequence: CASSVAGGDPGNTIYF. The CDR3 DNA is TGTGCCAGCAGCGTAGCCGGGGGGGATCCTGGAAACACCATATATTTT.

This chain links TRBV5-1 with TRBJ2-5, with TRBD2 as a possible D gene (6 bases). Germline CDR1 is SGHRS and CDR2 is YFSETQ. This CDR3 is 16 amino acids long. Trimming took 0 bases from V and 2 from J, leaving 14 bases between them. The CDR3 is CASSLAPLALQETQYF. The CDR3 DNA follows: TGCGCCAGCAGCTTGGCCCCACTAGCACTTCAAGAGACCCAGTACTTC.

This clone came up a few times. The rearrangement uses TRBV18 and TRBJ2-5, with a possible D match to TRBD1 (5 bases). The CDR3 is 13 residues long. Germline assignment: CDR1 KGHSH and CDR2 LQKENI. Trimming removed 4 bases at V and 1 base at J, with 7 bases between. The CDR3 DNA reads as TGTGCCAGCTCACAACAGGTCCAAGAGACCCAGTACTTC. Amino acids: CASSQQVQETQYF.